A selection of T cell receptor beta chains follows, all from one sample in a study of cytomegalovirus exposure and HLA in healthy donors. TCRdb's table, derived via immunoSEQ multiplex PCR, lists solely in-frame clones and lacks some. The sample lists more than 95,000 clones; over 70% were seen once. Sequencing was performed on PBMCs. The receptors here all came from a male donor in good health and CMV-seronegative. CDR3s include the opening cysteine and the closing phenylalanine or tryptophan. The D gene is left open where the match is weak.

v_call	j_call	d_call	cdr3_aa
TRBV28	TRBJ2-5	NA	CASSFSLLQETQYF
TRBV4-2	TRBJ1-2	NA	CASSQDHYGQGTAGYTF
TRBV12-5	TRBJ1-1	TRBD1	CASGLSIGQGNTEAFF
TRBV18	TRBJ2-7	NA	CASSPRLGEQYF
TRBV30	TRBJ2-5	TRBD2	CAWSVASGMIGETQYF
TRBV7-2	TRBJ1-5	NA	CASSLEPGLGQPQHF
TRBV19	TRBJ2-7	TRBD2	CASSIGQGGSYEQYF
TRBV7-3	TRBJ2-7	TRBD1	CASSLSQGAGEQYF
TRBV7-9	TRBJ1-1	TRBD1	CASSVGDRETTEAFF
TRBV10-3	TRBJ2-3	NA	CAISHEDNTDTQYF
TRBV5-1	TRBJ1-1	TRBD1	CASSPGRSAGGEGTEAFF
TRBV27	TRBJ1-5	NA	CASSLLGSRFYQPQHF
TRBV6-6	TRBJ2-3	NA	CASSPPRRDTQYF
TRBV10-3	TRBJ1-5	NA	CAISESHRNQPQHF
TRBV30	TRBJ2-5	TRBD2	CAWGETSGQETQYF
TRBV5-1	TRBJ2-2	NA	CASSLAGGGSGTGELFF
TRBV7-9	TRBJ2-1	NA	CASSLHSDNEQFF
TRBV7-2	TRBJ2-5	NA	CASTPVIQETQYF
TRBV10-3	TRBJ2-7	TRBD2	CAISGTTGLIVREFHEQYF
TRBV5-1	TRBJ2-7	TRBD1	CASSKTGTAFYEQYF
TRBV28	TRBJ2-5	TRBD1	CASSWTGVRETQYF
TRBV18	TRBJ2-7	NA	CASSRRRQGAYEQYF
TRBV7-8	TRBJ2-3	TRBD2	CASSLPASGSSTDTQYF
TRBV19	TRBJ1-1	NA	CASRRQNTEAFF
TRBV7-2	TRBJ2-1	NA	CASSLVVTRGLNEQFF
TRBV11-1	TRBJ2-7	NA	CASSEIIGTVLEEQYF
TRBV28	TRBJ1-4	NA	CASSRPGGSEKLFF
TRBV15	TRBJ2-3	TRBD1	CATSRHRQGLTDTQYF
TRBV9	TRBJ1-3	NA	CASSVVGDSSGNTIYF
TRBV4-3	TRBJ2-3	TRBD2	CASSQDLGLAGITDTQYF
TRBV30	TRBJ2-1	TRBD1	CAWRLTGQGPFF
TRBV9	TRBJ2-1	NA	CASSVEGGGDEQFF
TRBV5-1	TRBJ1-2	TRBD1	CASKSTTGGLAGYTF
TRBV5-1	TRBJ2-5	TRBD1	CASSMGQGEETQYF
TRBV5-1	TRBJ2-7	TRBD2	CASSLAREGIYEQYF
TRBV2	TRBJ1-3	TRBD1	CASSTLQGAGNTIYF
TRBV4-2	TRBJ1-2	NA	CASSQDPGAYGYTF
TRBV6-1	TRBJ2-3	TRBD2	CASSEHGTSGSSTDTQYF
TRBV6-5	TRBJ2-7	TRBD2	CASSYREGGYEQYF
TRBV6-5	TRBJ1-1	NA	CASSYWKERMNTEAFF
TRBV4-1	TRBJ1-2	TRBD1	CASSQPSDRVGYGYTF
TRBV19	TRBJ1-2	NA	CASSIWDTINYGYTF
TRBV10-3	TRBJ2-3	TRBD2	CAIRTSGGGDTQYF
TRBV5-1	TRBJ2-5	TRBD2	CASRTGLQETQYF
TRBV5-1	TRBJ1-2	NA	CASSLAGDYGYTF
TRBV5-4	TRBJ2-7	TRBD1	CASSFLQGARGEQYF
TRBV7-2	TRBJ1-2	NA	CASRIAGGGYTF
TRBV4-3	TRBJ2-5	TRBD2	CASSQAGGLGETQYF
TRBV7-9	TRBJ1-2	TRBD1	CASSGTGMYGYTF
TRBV11-3	TRBJ2-7	TRBD2	CASSGGLAGDEQYF
TRBV5-6	TRBJ1-2	TRBD1	CASSLGRTGVFYTF
TRBV7-3	TRBJ2-1	TRBD2	CASSSGGRNNEQFF
TRBV7-3	NA	NA	CASSLKGASAYEQYF
TRBV10-3	TRBJ2-7	TRBD2	CAISPVGGGSSYEQYF
TRBV5-8	TRBJ1-4	TRBD1	CASSRGQSNEKLFF